These 2 T cell receptor beta chains were all obtained from the same sample, sequenced in a study of blood T cell repertoires in COVID-19. The table came from immunoSEQ multiplex PCR; TCRdb's copy has only in-frame clones and leaves some out. The sample includes about 25,000 clones, approximately 92% seen only once; the top ten take roughly a fifth. Sequencing was performed on peripheral blood. The receptor source for this set is a human donor in a cohort sampled during active COVID-19.

J is TRBJ2-5 and V is TRBV24-1, with 7 bases matching TRBD2. CDR3 length: 15 residues. Germline CDR1 and CDR2: KGHDR and SFDVKD. V dropped 5 bases and J dropped 4; count of bases not matched to a gene: 9. CDR3 sequence reads: CATSVPRGGRETQYF. CDR3 DNA sequence: TGTGCCACCAGTGTCCCGCGCGGGGGTAGAGAGACCCAGTACTTC.

This clone was seen a single time. The rearrangement uses TRBV27 and TRBJ1-1; 7 bases map to TRBD1. The CDR3 extends over 14 amino acids. Germline CDR1 reads MNHEY; CDR2 reads SMNVEV (reference sequence). The J segment lost 5 bases and the V segment lost 6 bases, leaving 9 bases of the junction unmatched. Written as DNA, the CDR3 is TGTGCCAGCAGACAAGACAGGGCGAATACTGAAGCTTTCTTT. Protein product: CASRQDRANTEAFF.